In this sample, the clone carrying this T cell receptor beta chain turned up once. Its matching antigen is unknown. Germline V gene lookup returns CDR1 MNHNS and CDR2 SASEGT. V lost 3 bases, J lost 5 bases, and 10 bases lay in between. This CDR3 comprises 13 residues. Data came from immunoSEQ multiplex PCR; TCRdb stores just in-frame clones and leaves some out. In the table there are around 100,000 clones, more than 75% of which are singletons. This sample is part of a study of T cell responses to AZD1222 COVID-19 vaccine. On the study more broadly: Some second doses came at about 4 weeks and others at about 12 weeks; these were pooled.

Study-level results: Just a handful of AZD1222 recipients tested seropositive at baseline. Spike-specific TCR breadth and depth were elevated following two AZD1222 doses.

Sample: peripheral blood, taken on day 0 of AZD1222 vaccination. V usage is TRBV6-1 and J usage is TRBJ1-2; D gene uncertain. This clonotype was sampled from an adult in good health. The CDR3 nucleotides are TGTGCCAGCAGTGATGCGGGGAGATATGGCTACACCTTC. Translation gives CASSDAGRYGYTF.